These T cell receptor beta chains were read from a single sample in a study of cytomegalovirus exposure and HLA in healthy donors. The assay was immunoSEQ multiplex PCR, and TCRdb's table has in-frame clones only and misses some. The repertoire consists of roughly 80,000 clones, with approximately 91% occurring once and the leading ten covering approximately 2.2%. The sample was PBMCs. These TCRs come from a man between 25 and 39 years old in good health and CMV-seronegative. The CDR3 runs from the conserved cysteine through the conserved F or W.

V: TRBV28; J: TRBJ1-1; CDR3: CASSLWEWANTEAFF
V: TRBV29-1; J: TRBJ2-7; CDR3: CSVGTGAPYEQYF
V: TRBV11-3; J: TRBJ2-1; CDR3: CASSRGLNNEQFF
V: TRBV6-1; J: TRBJ1-2; CDR3: CASSEGQGGGYTF
V: TRBV7-2; J: TRBJ2-7; CDR3: CASSLVAQGNYEQYF
V: TRBV2; J: TRBJ1-1; CDR3: CASRPAGITSEAFF
V: TRBV6-5; J: TRBJ1-2; CDR3: CASRPQGQYGYTF
V: TRBV7-9; J: TRBJ1-6; CDR3: CASSSSRQLNSPLHF
V: TRBV19; J: TRBJ2-6; CDR3: CASSMGRTGGSGANVLTF
V: TRBV10-1; J: TRBJ2-7; CDR3: CASSDGLPSGEQYF
V: TRBV5-1; J: TRBJ2-5; CDR3: CASSSLQETQYF
V: TRBV28; J: TRBJ1-3; CDR3: CASSFIRNTIYF
V: TRBV27; J: TRBJ2-3; CDR3: CASSPWDRTDTQYF
V: TRBV4-1; J: TRBJ2-2; CDR3: CASSQGQGRATGELFF
V: TRBV19; J: TRBJ2-6; CDR3: CASSPSGANVLTF
V: TRBV5-1; J: TRBJ2-3; CDR3: CASSLDPSTGDTQYF
V: TRBV19; J: TRBJ2-1; CDR3: CASSITDRYYNEQFF
V: TRBV5-1; J: TRBJ2-5; CDR3: CASSFRERGYQETQYF
V: TRBV6-6; J: TRBJ1-2; CDR3: CANKPQGSGGYTF
V: TRBV5-1; J: TRBJ2-7; CDR3: CASSWGLAAYEQYF
V: TRBV6-1; J: TRBJ1-1; CDR3: CASSEVGGMNTEAFF
V: TRBV25-1; J: TRBJ2-1; CDR3: CASSPSRVMFF
V: TRBV6-5; J: TRBJ1-2; CDR3: CASSYGGDYGYTF
V: TRBV19; J: TRBJ2-3; CDR3: CASSAGGPTDTQYF
V: TRBV28; J: TRBJ1-2; CDR3: CASSFRGTNYGYTF
V: TRBV28; J: TRBJ2-7; CDR3: CASSMDRVRYEQYF
V: TRBV7-8; J: TRBJ2-7; CDR3: CASTQGWSSYEQYF
V: TRBV2; J: TRBJ1-5; CDR3: CASTFGGGNQPQHF
V: TRBV27; J: TRBJ2-2; CDR3: CASRPEVSGTNTGELFF
V: TRBV9; J: TRBJ2-1; CDR3: CASSPVAGFANEQFF
V: TRBV6-1; J: TRBJ1-5; CDR3: CASSGGTGSEPQHF
V: TRBV5-4; J: TRBJ2-7; CDR3: CASSWAPTGTPYEQYF
V: TRBV4-2; J: TRBJ2-3; CDR3: CASSDTGTSVDTQYF
V: TRBV5-5; J: TRBJ1-2; CDR3: CASSLTSDRGAYGYTF
V: TRBV19; J: TRBJ2-6; CDR3: CASSTWGGGANVLTF
V: TRBV28; J: TRBJ2-1; CDR3: CASTEAGLRNNEQFF
V: TRBV5-1; J: TRBJ2-7; CDR3: CASSLGQDITYEQYF
V: TRBV2; J: TRBJ1-1; CDR3: CASLKQGGTEAFF
V: TRBV29-1; J: TRBJ2-7; CDR3: CSALGGYEQYF
V: TRBV11-2; J: TRBJ2-2; CDR3: CASSQGDTGELFF
V: TRBV7-2; J: TRBJ2-3; CDR3: CASSLIGGGRGDTQYF
V: TRBV18; J: TRBJ2-1; CDR3: CASSPLDSGTSFNEQFF
V: TRBV18; J: TRBJ1-6; CDR3: CASSSGVGRSNSPLHF
V: TRBV19; J: TRBJ2-1; CDR3: CASAGDSSYNEQFF
V: TRBV18; J: TRBJ2-2; CDR3: CASSPTGPGELFF
V: TRBV7-7; J: TRBJ1-2; CDR3: CASSPLLDSYGYTF
V: TRBV28; J: TRBJ2-2; CDR3: CASRPTTARGGELFF
V: TRBV19; J: TRBJ2-1; CDR3: CASSIGEWASGYNEQFF
V: TRBV27; J: TRBJ2-1; CDR3: CASSWDRDYNEQFF
V: TRBV5-1; J: TRBJ1-3; CDR3: CASRSTGSGNTIYF
V: TRBV7-8; J: TRBJ2-7; CDR3: CASTLRSGTGGYEQYF
V: TRBV11-2; J: TRBJ2-1; CDR3: CASRTIAGGPTKWEFF
V: TRBV6-4; J: TRBJ1-6; CDR3: CASSRTGGGFDSSPLHF
V: TRBV7-3; J: TRBJ1-2; CDR3: CASSLTGGYGYTF
V: TRBV5-1; J: TRBJ2-3; CDR3: CASSLAGSLSTDTQYF
V: TRBV10-3; J: TRBJ2-3; CDR3: CAISYSNLAGPASTDTQYF